This TCR beta chain was captured in a study of cytomegalovirus exposure and HLA in healthy donors. Notes on this clone: The target antigen is unknown.

The PCR ran on 60 Vbeta and 13 Jbeta primers. Sequenced by immunoSEQ multiplex PCR; TCRdb stores in-frame clones only, minus some. This table has approximately 100,000 clones, more than 65% appearing once. Study-level results: Investigators reported 150 to 200 TCR beta chains as tied to cytomegalovirus. According to an earlier analysis, most TCR beta V segments yielded productive rearrangements about 90% or about 30% of the time.

This clonotype originated in a woman between 50 and 59 years old in good health and CMV-seropositive. Sequenced sample: PBMCs.

The CDR3 DNA is TGTGCCAGCAAATCGGACAGGGTGAACACTGAAGCTTTCTTT. It specifies CASKSDRVNTEAFF. The chain has TRBV6-1 and TRBJ1-1, with 8 bases lining up with TRBD1. J gave up 0 bases and V 7 bases, and 4 bases lay outside the gene matches. From germline, CDR1 is MNHNS and CDR2 SASEGT. The CDR3 runs 14 residues.